This T cell receptor (beta chain) was found in a study of T cells in Graves' hyperthyroidism and ophthalmopathy. Study-wide findings and caveats: Ophthalmopathy, as predicted by the model, came a median approximately 6.5 months after the prediction.

Note on this clonotype: The antigen remains undetermined.

The germline V and J ends were trimmed by 6 bases and 2 bases, with 10 bases remaining between them. Germline CDR1 is MNHNS and CDR2 is SASEGT. CDR3 length: 13 amino acids. RNA transcripts were the template for amplifying TCR beta CDR3 regions. The primer set for the first-round RT-PCR of the TCR CDR3 was HTBI. In TCRdb, the multiplex PCR reads were re-called with MiXCR into one record per CDR3 protein. In the table there are over 350,000 distinct CDR3 sequences, about 18% of which are singletons. Together with thyroid ultrasound, orbital computed tomography, serum thyroxine and TRAb, clinical symptoms were used for diagnoses.

Sample: blood. The gene calls are TRBV6-1 and TRBJ1-2; D gene uncertain. The receptor was isolated from a man aged 18-30 years with Graves' ophthalmopathy. CDR3 in amino acids: CASRATVNYGYTF. CDR3 sequence (DNA): TGTGCCAGCAGGGCTACAGTCAACTATGGCTACACCTTC.